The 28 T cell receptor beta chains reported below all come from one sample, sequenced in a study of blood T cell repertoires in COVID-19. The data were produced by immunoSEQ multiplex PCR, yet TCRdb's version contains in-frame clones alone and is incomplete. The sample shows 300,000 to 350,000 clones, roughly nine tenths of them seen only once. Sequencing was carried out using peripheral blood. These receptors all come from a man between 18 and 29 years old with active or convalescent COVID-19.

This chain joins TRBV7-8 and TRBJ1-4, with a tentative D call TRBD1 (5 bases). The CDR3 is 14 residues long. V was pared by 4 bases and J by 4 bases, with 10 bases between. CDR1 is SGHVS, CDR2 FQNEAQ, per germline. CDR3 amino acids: CASSYRKGNEKLFF. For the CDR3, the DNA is TGTGCCAGCAGCTACAGGAAGGGTAATGAAAAACTGTTTTTT.

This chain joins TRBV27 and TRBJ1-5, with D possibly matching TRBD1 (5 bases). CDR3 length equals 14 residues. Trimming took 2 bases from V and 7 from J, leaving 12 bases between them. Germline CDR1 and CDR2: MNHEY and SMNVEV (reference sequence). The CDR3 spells CASSLNGGVQPQHF. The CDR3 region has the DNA TGTGCCAGCAGTTTAAACGGGGGAGTCCAGCCCCAGCATTTT.

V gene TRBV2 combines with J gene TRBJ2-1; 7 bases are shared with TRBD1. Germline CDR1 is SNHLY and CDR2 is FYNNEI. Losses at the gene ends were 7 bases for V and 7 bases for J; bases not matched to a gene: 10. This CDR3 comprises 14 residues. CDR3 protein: CASNLNEGANEQFF. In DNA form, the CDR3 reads TGTGCCAGCAATCTGAATGAGGGGGCGAATGAGCAGTTCTTC.

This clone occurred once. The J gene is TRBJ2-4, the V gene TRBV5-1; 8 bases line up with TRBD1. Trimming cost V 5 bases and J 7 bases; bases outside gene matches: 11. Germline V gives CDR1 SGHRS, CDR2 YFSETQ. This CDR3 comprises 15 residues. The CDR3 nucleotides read TGCGCCAGCAGTCCTACCCCTCAGGGGGCGAACATTCAGTACTTC. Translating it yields CASSPTPQGANIQYF.

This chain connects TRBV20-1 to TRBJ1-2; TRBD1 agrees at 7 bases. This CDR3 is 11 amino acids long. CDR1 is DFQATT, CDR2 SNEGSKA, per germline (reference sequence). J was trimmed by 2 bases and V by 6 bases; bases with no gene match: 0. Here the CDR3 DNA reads TGCAGTGCGGGACAGAACTATGGCTACACCTTC. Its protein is CSAGQNYGYTF.

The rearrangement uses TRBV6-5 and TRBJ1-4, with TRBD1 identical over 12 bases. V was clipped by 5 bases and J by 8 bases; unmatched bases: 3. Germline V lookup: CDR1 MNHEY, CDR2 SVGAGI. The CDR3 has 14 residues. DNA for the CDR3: TGTGCCAGCAGTCGGGACAGGGGGCAAGAAAAACTGTTTTTT. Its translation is CASSRDRGQEKLFF.

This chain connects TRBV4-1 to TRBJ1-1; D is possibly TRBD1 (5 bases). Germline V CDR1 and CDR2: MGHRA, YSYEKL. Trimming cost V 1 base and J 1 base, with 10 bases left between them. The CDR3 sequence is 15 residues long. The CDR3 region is CASSQVDRENTEAFF. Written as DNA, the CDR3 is TGCGCCAGCAGCCAAGTAGACAGAGAGAACACTGAAGCTTTCTTT.

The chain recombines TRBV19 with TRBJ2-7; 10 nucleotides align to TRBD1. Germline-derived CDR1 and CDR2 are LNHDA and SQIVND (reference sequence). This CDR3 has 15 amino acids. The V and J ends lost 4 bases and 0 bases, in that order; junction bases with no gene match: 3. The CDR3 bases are TGTGCCAGTAGTAAGGGACAGGGGAGCTCCTACGAGCAGTACTTC. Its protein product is CASSKGQGSSYEQYF.

In DNA, the CDR3 is TGTGCCAGCAGACGAGGACAGGGGGGGACTGAAGCTTTCTTT. Translating gives CASRRGQGGTEAFF. The rearrangement joins TRBV28 to TRBJ1-1, with 10 bases identical to TRBD1. Losses at the gene ends were 6 bases for V and 5 bases for J; bases not matched to a gene: 6. The CDR3 spans 14 residues. The germline V gene has CDR1 MDHEN and CDR2 SYDVKM.

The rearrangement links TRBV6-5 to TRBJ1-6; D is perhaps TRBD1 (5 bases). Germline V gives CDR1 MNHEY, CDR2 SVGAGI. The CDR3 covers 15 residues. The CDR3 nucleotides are TGTGCTACCGCGGGGGGTTTCCCCTATAATTCACCCCTCCACTTT. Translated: CATAGGFPYNSPLHF.

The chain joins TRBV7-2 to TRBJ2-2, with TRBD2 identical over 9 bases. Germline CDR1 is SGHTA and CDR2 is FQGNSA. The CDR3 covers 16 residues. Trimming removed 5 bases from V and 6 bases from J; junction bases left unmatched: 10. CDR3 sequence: CASSPRASGIPGELFF. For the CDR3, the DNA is TGTGCCAGCAGCCCTAGGGCTAGCGGGATTCCCGGGGAGCTGTTTTTT.

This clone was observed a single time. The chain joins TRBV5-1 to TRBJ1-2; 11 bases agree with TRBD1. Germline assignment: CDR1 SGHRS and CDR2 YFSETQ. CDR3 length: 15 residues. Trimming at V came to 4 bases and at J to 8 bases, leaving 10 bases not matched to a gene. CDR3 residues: CASSVSGTGGEGYTF. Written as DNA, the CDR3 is TGCGCCAGCAGCGTATCCGGGACAGGGGGAGAGGGCTACACCTTC.

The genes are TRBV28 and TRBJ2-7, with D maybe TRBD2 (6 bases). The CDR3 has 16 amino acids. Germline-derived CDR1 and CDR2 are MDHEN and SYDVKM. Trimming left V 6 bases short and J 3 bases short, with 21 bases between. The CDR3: CASSKKGKRALYEQYF. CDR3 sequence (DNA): TGTGCCAGCAGCAAAAAGGGGAAGCGGGCCCTCTACGAGCAGTACTTC.

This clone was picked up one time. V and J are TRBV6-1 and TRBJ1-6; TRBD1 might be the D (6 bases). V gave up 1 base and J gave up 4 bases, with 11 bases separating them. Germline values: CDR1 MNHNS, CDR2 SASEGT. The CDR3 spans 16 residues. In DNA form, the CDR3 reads TGTGCCAGCAGTGAAGTGACAGGAGCTTATAATTCACCCCTCCACTTT. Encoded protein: CASSEVTGAYNSPLHF.

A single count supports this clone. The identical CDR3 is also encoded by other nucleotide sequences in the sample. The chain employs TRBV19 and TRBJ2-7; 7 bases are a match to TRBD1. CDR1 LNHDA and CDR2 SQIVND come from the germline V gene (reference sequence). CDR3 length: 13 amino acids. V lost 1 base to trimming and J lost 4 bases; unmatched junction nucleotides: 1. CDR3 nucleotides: TGTGCCAGTAGTATAGGACAGGGTTACGAGCAGTACTTC. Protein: CASSIGQGYEQYF.

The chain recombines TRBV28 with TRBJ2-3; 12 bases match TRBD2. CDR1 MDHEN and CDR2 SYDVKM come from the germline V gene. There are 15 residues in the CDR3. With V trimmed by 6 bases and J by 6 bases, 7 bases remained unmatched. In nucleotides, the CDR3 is TGTGCCAGCAGGCCTCTAGCGGGAGGGAGCGATACGCAGTATTTT. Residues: CASRPLAGGSDTQYF.

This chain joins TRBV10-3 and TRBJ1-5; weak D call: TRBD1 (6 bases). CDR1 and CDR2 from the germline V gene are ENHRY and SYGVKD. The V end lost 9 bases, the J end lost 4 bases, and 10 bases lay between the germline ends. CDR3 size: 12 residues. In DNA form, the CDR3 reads TGTGCCATTGGACAGACTAATCAGCCCCAGCATTTT. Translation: CAIGQTNQPQHF.

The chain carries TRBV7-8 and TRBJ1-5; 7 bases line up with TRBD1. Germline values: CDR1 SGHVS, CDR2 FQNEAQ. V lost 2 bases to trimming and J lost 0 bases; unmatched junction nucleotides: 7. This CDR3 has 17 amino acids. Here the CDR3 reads CASSLTGQPYSNQPQHF. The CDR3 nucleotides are TGTGCCAGCAGCTTAACGGGACAGCCCTATAGCAATCAGCCCCAGCATTTT.

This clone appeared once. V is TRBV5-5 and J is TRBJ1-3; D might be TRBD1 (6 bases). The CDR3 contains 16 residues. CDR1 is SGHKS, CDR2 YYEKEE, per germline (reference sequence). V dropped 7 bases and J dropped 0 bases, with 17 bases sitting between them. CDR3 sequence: CASLGRGSGSGNTIYF. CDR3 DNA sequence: TGTGCCAGCTTGGGCAGGGGTTCAGGCTCTGGAAACACCATATATTTT. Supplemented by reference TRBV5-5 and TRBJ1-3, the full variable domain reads DAGVTQSPTHLIKTRGQQVTLRCSPISGHKSVSWYQQVLGQGPQFIFQYYEKEERGRGNFPDRFSARQFPNYSSELNVNALLLGDSALYLCASLGRGSGSGNTIYFGEGSWLTVV.

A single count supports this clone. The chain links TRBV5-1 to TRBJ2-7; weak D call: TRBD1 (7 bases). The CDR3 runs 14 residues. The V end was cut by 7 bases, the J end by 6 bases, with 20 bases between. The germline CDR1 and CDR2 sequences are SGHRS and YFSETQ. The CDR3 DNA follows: TGCGCCAGCGCCCTAAGACAGGGAGGCTCCGAGCAGTACTTC. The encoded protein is CASALRQGGSEQYF.

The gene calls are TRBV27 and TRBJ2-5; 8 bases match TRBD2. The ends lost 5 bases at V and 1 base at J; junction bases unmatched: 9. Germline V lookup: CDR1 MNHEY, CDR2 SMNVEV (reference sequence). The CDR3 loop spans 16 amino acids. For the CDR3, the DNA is TGTGCCAGCAGTCCACAGATGACTAGCGCCCAAGAGACCCAGTACTTC. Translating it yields CASSPQMTSAQETQYF.

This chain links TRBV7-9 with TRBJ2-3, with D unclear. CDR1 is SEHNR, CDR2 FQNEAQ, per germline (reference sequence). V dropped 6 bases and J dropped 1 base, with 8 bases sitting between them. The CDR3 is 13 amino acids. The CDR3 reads CASRGEGTDTQYF. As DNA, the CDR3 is TGTGCCAGCAGGGGCGAAGGCACAGATACGCAGTATTTT.

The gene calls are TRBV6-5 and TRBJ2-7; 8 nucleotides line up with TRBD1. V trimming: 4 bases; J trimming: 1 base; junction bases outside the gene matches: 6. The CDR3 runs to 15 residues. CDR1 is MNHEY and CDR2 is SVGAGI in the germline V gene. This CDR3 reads CASSSNRGFSYEQYF. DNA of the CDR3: TGTGCCAGCAGTTCAAACAGGGGGTTTTCCTACGAGCAGTACTTC.

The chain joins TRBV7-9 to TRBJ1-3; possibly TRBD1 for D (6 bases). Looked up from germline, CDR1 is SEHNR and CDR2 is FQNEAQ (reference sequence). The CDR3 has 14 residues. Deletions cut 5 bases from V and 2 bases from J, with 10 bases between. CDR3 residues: CASSQGSAGNTIYF. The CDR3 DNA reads TGTGCCAGCAGCCAGGGGTCCGCTGGAAACACCATATATTTT.

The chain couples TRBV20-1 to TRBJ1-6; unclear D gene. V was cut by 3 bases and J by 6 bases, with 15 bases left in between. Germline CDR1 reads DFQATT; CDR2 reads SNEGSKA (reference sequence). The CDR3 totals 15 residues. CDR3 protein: CSASRPGTLNSPLHF. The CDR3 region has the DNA TGCAGTGCTAGTAGGCCAGGAACCCTTAATTCACCCCTCCACTTT.

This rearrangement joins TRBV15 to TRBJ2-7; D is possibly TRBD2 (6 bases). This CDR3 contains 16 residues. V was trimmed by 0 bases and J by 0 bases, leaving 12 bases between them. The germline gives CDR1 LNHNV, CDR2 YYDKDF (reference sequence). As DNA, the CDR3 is TGTGCCACCAGCAGAGATACGGGACTGTACTCCTACGAGCAGTACTTC. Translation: CATSRDTGLYSYEQYF.

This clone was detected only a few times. CDR3 coding DNA: TGCGCCAGCAGCTTGGGACAGGGGGCGAGAGATACGCAGTATTTT. Translated: CASSLGQGARDTQYF. The chain combines TRBV5-1 with TRBJ2-3, with 10 bases that match TRBD1. The germline CDR1 and CDR2 sequences are SGHRS and YFSETQ. The V gene end was trimmed by 0 bases and the J gene end by 5 bases; junction bases not matched to a gene: 3. This CDR3 contains 15 residues.

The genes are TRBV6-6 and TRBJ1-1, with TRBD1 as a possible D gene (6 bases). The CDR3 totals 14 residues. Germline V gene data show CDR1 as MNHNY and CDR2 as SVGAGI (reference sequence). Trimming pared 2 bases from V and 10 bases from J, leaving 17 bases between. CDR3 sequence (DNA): TGTGCCAGCAGTTACGGGGCAGGGGAACGTGGAGCTTTCTTT. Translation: CASSYGAGERGAFF.